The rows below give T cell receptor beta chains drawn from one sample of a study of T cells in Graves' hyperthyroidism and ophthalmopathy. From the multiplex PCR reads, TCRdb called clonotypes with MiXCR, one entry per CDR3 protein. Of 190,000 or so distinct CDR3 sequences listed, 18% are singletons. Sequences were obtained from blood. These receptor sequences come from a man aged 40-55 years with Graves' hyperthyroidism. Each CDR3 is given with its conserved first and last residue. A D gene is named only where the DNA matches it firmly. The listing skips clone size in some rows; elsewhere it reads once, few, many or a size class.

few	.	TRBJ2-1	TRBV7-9	TGTGCCAGCAGCCCAAGATCCAATGAGCAGTTCTTC	CASSPRSNEQFF
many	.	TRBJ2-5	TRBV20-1	TGCAGTGCTAGGGGCGCAGGGGGGAAACAAGAGACCCAGTACTTC	CSARGAGGKQETQYF
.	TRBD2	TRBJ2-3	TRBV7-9	TGTGCCAGCAGCTTATGGGGGGGGGGCACAGATACGCAGTATTTT	CASSLWGGGTDTQYF
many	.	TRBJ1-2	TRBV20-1	TGCAGTGCCCCGGACAGAACTAACTATGGCTACACCTTC	CSAPDRTNYGYTF
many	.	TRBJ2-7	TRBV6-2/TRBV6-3	TGTGCCAGCAGTTACAGAGGGTCCTACGAGCAGTACTTC	CASSYRGSYEQYF
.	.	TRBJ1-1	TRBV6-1	TGTGCCAGCAGCAGACAGGAGGATGAAGCTTTCTTT	CASSRQEDEAFF
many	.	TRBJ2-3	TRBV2	TGTGCCAGCAGTGAGGTACTGGAGGATACGCAGTATTTT	CASSEVLEDTQYF
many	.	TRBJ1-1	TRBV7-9	TGTGCCAGCAGATCTACAAGTAACACTGAAGCTTTCTTT	CASRSTSNTEAFF
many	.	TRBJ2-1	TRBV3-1	TGTGCCAGCAGCCAAGAAGATTGGCGAGGGGGGGGCAATGAGCAGTTCTTC	CASSQEDWRGGGNEQFF
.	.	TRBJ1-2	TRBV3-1	TGTGCCAGCAGCCAAGAACCGAACCTCAGGGACATCTATGGCTACACCTTC	CASSQEPNLRDIYGYTF
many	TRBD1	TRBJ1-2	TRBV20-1	TGCAGTGCTAGAACTCCCGACAGGGCTGACGGCTACACCTTC	CSARTPDRADGYTF
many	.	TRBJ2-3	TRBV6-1	TGTGCCACCGAACTAGCTTCCCCATACACAGATACGCAGTATTTT	CATELASPYTDTQYF
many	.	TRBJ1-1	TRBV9	TGTGCCAGCAGCCCGGGAAATATGAACACTGAAGCTTTCTTT	CASSPGNMNTEAFF
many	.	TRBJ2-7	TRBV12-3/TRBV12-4	TGTGCCAGCAGTTTGGCTAGGGACTACGAGCAGTACTTC	CASSLARDYEQYF
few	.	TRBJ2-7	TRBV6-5	TGTGCCAGCAGTTACTCGCGCCTCCAGGGGACCTACGAGCAGTACTTC	CASSYSRLQGTYEQYF
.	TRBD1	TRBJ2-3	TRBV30	TGTGCCTGGATGCCTATCGGGACAGGGCAAACTAGCACAGATACGCAGTATTTT	CAWMPIGTGQTSTDTQYF
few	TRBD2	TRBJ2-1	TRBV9	TGTGCCAGCAGCGTATTGAGCGGGGGGGCCGGTGGCAATGAGCAGTTCTTC	CASSVLSGGAGGNEQFF
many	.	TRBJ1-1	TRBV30	TGTGCCTGGAGTTTAACGGGAGGTTCTGAAGCTTTCTTT	CAWSLTGGSEAFF
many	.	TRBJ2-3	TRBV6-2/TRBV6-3	TGTGCCAGCGTTTCGCCGACCGAGGGATATACGCAGTATTTT	CASVSPTEGYTQYF
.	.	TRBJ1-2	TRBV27	TGTGCCAGCAGTTTAAGGGCAGGGGTCGGCTACACCTTC	CASSLRAGVGYTF
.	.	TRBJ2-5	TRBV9	TGTGCCAGCAGCGTTTCTACGGCCGGAGAGACCCAGTACTTC	CASSVSTAGETQYF
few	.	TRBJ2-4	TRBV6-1	TGTGCCAGCAGACAGCGATCCGACGGGAACATTCAGTACTTC	CASRQRSDGNIQYF
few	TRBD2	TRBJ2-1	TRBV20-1	TGCAGTGCTAGGACTAGCGGGGGGGCCGACTCCTACAATGAGCAGTTCTTC	CSARTSGGADSYNEQFF
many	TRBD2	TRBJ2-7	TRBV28	TGTGCCAGCAGTTTCCAGAGCCGAGGACTAGCGGGCTCTTACGAGCAGTACTTC	CASSFQSRGLAGSYEQYF
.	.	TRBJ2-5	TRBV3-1	TGTGCCAGCAGCCAAACCCGACAAGAGACCCAGTACTTC	CASSQTRQETQYF
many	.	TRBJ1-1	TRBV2	TGTGCCAGGAGACTGTACAGGAACACTGAAGCTTTCTTT	CARRLYRNTEAFF
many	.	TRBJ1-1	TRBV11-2	TGTGCCAGCAGTTTGACCCAAACGAACACTGAAGCTTTCTTT	CASSLTQTNTEAFF
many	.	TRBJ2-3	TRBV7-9	TGTGCCAGCAGCTTAGCTGAAGGTAGGGGCACAGATACGCAGTATTTT	CASSLAEGRGTDTQYF
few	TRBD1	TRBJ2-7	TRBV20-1	TGCAGTGCTAGTGAGGGGGCCACCTTATCCTACGAGCAGTACTTC	CSASEGATLSYEQYF
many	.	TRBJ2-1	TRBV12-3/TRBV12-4	TGTGCCAGCAGTGTCGACACCGGGACTTTCAACAATGAGCAGTTCTTC	CASSVDTGTFNNEQFF
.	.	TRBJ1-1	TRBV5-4	TGTGCCAGCAGTCAAGACGGACAGATTCTCGGAGCTTTCTTT	CASSQDGQILGAFF
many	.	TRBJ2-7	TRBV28	TGTGCCAGCAGTTTATTAAGGCACGAGCAGTACTTC	CASSLLRHEQYF
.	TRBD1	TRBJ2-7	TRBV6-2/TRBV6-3	TGTGCCAGCAGTTACCCGGGACAGTCCTACGAGCAGTACTTC	CASSYPGQSYEQYF
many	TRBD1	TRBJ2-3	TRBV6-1	TGTGCCAGCGGGGGACAGATCACAGATACGCAGTATTTT	CASGGQITDTQYF
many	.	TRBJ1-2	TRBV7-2	TGTGCCAGCAGCTTCCGAGAGGGATACTATGGCTACACCTTC	CASSFREGYYGYTF
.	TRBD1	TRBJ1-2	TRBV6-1	TGTGCCAGCAGTCGTCCGGGACAGGGGCCTGTCGGCTACACCTTC	CASSRPGQGPVGYTF
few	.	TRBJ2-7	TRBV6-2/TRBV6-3	TGTGCCAGCAATTGGAGGACGTCCTACGAGCAGTACTTC	CASNWRTSYEQYF
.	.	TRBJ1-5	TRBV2	TGTGCCAGCATTCTCGCAGGGGGCAATCAGCCCCAGCATTTT	CASILAGGNQPQHF
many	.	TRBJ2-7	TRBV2	TGTGCCAGCAGTGAGCTTTCCTACGAGCAGTACTTC	CASSELSYEQYF
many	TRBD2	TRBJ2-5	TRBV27	TGTGCCAGCAGTTTACTAGCGGGGAAACAAGAGACCCAGTACTTC	CASSLLAGKQETQYF
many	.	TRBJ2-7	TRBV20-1	TGCAGTGCTTACAGGGAGGGAAGGAAGCAGTACTTC	CSAYREGRKQYF
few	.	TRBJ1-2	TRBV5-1	TGCGCCAGCAGCTTCACAGGCGACGATGGCTACACCTTC	CASSFTGDDGYTF
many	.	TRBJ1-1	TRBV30	TGTGCCTGGACCGCATGGTACACTGAAGCTTTCTTT	CAWTAWYTEAFF
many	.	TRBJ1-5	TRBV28	TGTGCCAGCAGCTCTTATAGCAATCAGCCCCAGCATTTT	CASSSYSNQPQHF
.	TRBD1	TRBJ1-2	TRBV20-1	TGCCGCCCCTCGTCCTCCACAGGGGGCACAGGTGGCTACACCTTC	CRPSSSTGGTGGYTF
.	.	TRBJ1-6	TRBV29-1	TGCAGCACCCTGTTGGGGAGGCAGAGCTCACCCCTCCACTTT	CSTLLGRQSSPLHF
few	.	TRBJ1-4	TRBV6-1	TGTGCCAGCACTCGCGGGTGGGGAATTGGTGAAAAACTGTTTTTT	CASTRGWGIGEKLFF
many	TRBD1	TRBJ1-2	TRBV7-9	TGTGCCAGCAGCCCCTGGGACAGGGCGGGCTATGGCTACACCTTC	CASSPWDRAGYGYTF
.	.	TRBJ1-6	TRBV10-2	TGCGCCAGCATTGAGAGGATATCCTATAATTCACCCCTCCACTTT	CASIERISYNSPLHF
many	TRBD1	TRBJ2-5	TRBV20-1	TGCAGTGCTAGGAGCCCTTCCGGGACAGGGGGTTCGGTAGCCCAGTACTTC	CSARSPSGTGGSVAQYF
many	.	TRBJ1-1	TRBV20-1	TGCAGTGCTAGAGACTTACGAAGGGACACTGAAGCTTTCTTT	CSARDLRRDTEAFF
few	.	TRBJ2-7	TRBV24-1	TGTGCCACCAGTGATTTCAATAGGGGGAAGTACGAGCAGTACTTC	CATSDFNRGKYEQYF
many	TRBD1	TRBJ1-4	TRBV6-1	TGTGCCAGCAGTAAGGACAGGGAGGATGAAAAACTGTTTTTT	CASSKDREDEKLFF
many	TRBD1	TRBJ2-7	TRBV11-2	TGTGCCAGCAGCCCTCGGGACAGGGGAGACTACGAGCAGTACTTC	CASSPRDRGDYEQYF
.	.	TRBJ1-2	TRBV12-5	TGTGCTAGTGATTTGGTACAATTGACAAGGAGCTATGGCTACACCTTC	CASDLVQLTRSYGYTF
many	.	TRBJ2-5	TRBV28	TGTGCCAGCAGTGACGAGACCCAGTACTTC	CASSDETQYF